This T cell receptor beta chain was documented in a study of blood T cell repertoires in COVID-19. Study background: Some COVID-19 samples were acute and others convalescent; all came from the United States, Italy and Spain. PBMCs, B-cell-depleted T cells, or T cells were the source of the cDNA or gDNA that made up the material.

The CDR3 length is 13 residues. The authors' processing: Amplification of reference gene primers was used by the study to estimate nucleated cell counts. TCRdb's copy holds only in-frame clones and misses some; the assay was immunoSEQ multiplex PCR. Clonal size and the V and J genes are those of that table, whereas D and trimming came from the DNA. The profile shows 72,000 or so clones, around 80% of them singletons. The origin of this receptor is a human donor in a cohort sampled during active COVID-19. Sequenced input: peripheral blood. V gene TRBV21-1 combines with J gene TRBJ2-7; the table names TRBD2, a call not compared with the DNA. TRBV21-1 is tagged as a pseudogene. The CDR3 DNA is TGTGCCAGCCCCCCCCGGAGGGTCTACGAGCAGTACTTC. This translates into CASPPRRVYEQYF.